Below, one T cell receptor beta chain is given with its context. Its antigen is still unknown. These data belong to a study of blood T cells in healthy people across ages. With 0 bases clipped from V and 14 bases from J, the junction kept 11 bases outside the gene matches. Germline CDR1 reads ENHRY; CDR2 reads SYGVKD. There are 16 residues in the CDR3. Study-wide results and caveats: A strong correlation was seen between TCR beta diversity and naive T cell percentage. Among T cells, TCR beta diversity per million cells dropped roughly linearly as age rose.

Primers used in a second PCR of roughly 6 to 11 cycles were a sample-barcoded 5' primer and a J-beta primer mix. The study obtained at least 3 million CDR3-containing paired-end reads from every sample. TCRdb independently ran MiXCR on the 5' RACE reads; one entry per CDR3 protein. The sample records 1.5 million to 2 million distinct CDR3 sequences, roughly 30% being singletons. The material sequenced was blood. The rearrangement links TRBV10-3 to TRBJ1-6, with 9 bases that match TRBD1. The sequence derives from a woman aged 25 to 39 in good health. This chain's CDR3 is CAISESAGTGTKTLHF. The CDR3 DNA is TGTGCCATCAGTGAGTCCGCCGGGACAGGGACGAAGACCCTCCACTTT.